The entry below gives a single T cell receptor (beta chain) sequence along with its context. No antigen is known for it. This specimen comes from a study of cytomegalovirus exposure and HLA in healthy donors. Study context: Prior work identified 120 million or so unique TCR beta sequences in some 200 million T cells.

Samples came from healthy bone marrow donors. Primers included in the PCR were 60 Vbeta and 13 Jbeta primers. Profiled with immunoSEQ multiplex PCR; TCRdb holds only in-frame clones, not every one. The top ten hold about 3% of the sample, which has roughly 180,000 clones, approximately 84% seen once. The CDR3 is made up of 14 amino acids. The ends lost 2 bases at V and 6 bases at J; junction bases unmatched: 4. Germline V gene sequence: CDR1 MNHEY, CDR2 SMNVEV (reference sequence). Study-level points and caveats: The authors later linked a missense DCLRE1C variant to TCR beta V- and J-gene trimming.

The sample consisted of PBMCs. The clonotype was recovered from a female donor in good health and CMV-seronegative. The chain recombines TRBV27 with TRBJ1-2; TRBD1 matches at 9 bases. The CDR3 DNA reads as TGTGCCAGCAGTTTAACAGGGGGCAGACATGGCTACACCTTC. It is translated as CASSLTGGRHGYTF.